Following are 31 T cell receptor beta chains from one sample sequenced in a study of T cells after yellow fever vaccination. TCRdb analysed the 5' RACE reads with MiXCR anew, one entry per CDR3 protein. The sample includes about 320,000 distinct CDR3 sequences, approximately 12% seen only once; the top ten take 3% to 3.5%. This sample comprised CD4+ T cells sorted from PBMCs, obtained 45 days after the yellow fever booster vaccination. The origin of the receptors is a man in his late teens or twenties who received the YFV17D yellow fever vaccine.

The table lists this clonotype with a few counts. The chain links TRBV5-1 to TRBJ2-5, with a weak D call TRBD2 (5 bases). CDR1 is SGHRS, CDR2 YFSETQ, per germline. V shed 3 bases and J shed 5 bases, with 20 bases lying between them. The CDR3 loop spans 16 amino acids. The CDR3 spells CASSSGPGATGETQYF. As DNA, the CDR3 is TGCGCCAGCAGCTCTGGGCCCGGCGCAACGGGGGAGACCCAGTACTTC.

This rearrangement joins TRBV14 to TRBJ2-3, with a possible D match to TRBD1 (6 bases). V dropped 2 bases and J dropped 2 bases, with 11 bases sitting between them. Germline loops: CDR1 SGHDN, CDR2 FVKESK. The CDR3 consists of 15 residues. CDR3 protein: CASSQKDRLTDTQYF. CDR3 DNA: TGTGCCAGCAGCCAAAAAGACAGGCTCACAGATACGCAGTATTTT.

The genes are TRBV12-5 and TRBJ1-3, with D unresolved. CDR3 length equals 11 residues. V was shortened by 6 bases and J by 8 bases, with 8 bases between the two germline ends. From germline, CDR1 is LGHNT and CDR2 FRNRAP. The CDR3 bases are TGTGCTAGTGGACGTGGGGACACCATATATTTT. It is translated as CASGRGDTIYF.

V gene TRBV20-1 combines with J gene TRBJ1-4; D possibly corresponds to TRBD1 (6 bases). This CDR3 contains 16 residues. The V and J ends lost 3 bases and 0 bases respectively, with 14 bases between them. CDR1 DFQATT and CDR2 SNEGSKA come from the germline V gene (reference sequence). CDR3 sequence reads: CSASQLGAATNEKLFF. The CDR3 bases are TGCAGTGCTAGTCAGCTGGGGGCCGCAACTAATGAAAAACTGTTTTTT.

This clonotype was seen only a few times. The chain recombines TRBV12-3 or TRBV12-4 with TRBJ2-2, with D perhaps matching TRBD2 (6 bases). CDR3 length equals 15 residues. V shed 5 bases and J shed 6 bases, with 16 bases lying between them. CDR3 coding DNA: TGTGCCAGCAGTCGGCGGAGGGGAGAAGCCGGGGAGCTGTTTTTT. As protein: CASSRRRGEAGELFF.

The J gene is TRBJ1-2, the V gene TRBV5-1; D may be TRBD1 (5 bases). The CDR3 spans 14 residues. Germline CDR1 is SGHRS and CDR2 is YFSETQ. V lost 4 bases, J lost 4 bases, and 14 bases lay in between. CDR3 sequence: CASSGQGEPYGYTF. The CDR3 DNA follows: TGCGCCAGCAGCGGGCAGGGAGAGCCCTATGGCTACACCTTC.

The CDR3 spells CASSFWDRPNTEAFF. The CDR3 DNA is TGTGCCAGCAGTTTCTGGGACCGCCCGAACACTGAAGCTTTCTTT. This sequence joins TRBV12-3 or TRBV12-4 and TRBJ1-1; a possible D gene is TRBD1 (5 bases). V was shortened by 3 bases and J by 1 base, with 12 bases between the two germline ends. CDR3 length equals 15 residues.

This clonotype turned up a few times. The V gene is TRBV3-1, the J gene TRBJ2-5; 8 bases map to TRBD2. With V trimmed by 4 bases and J by 5 bases, 12 bases remained unmatched. CDR3 size: 16 residues. Looked up from germline, CDR1 is LGHDT and CDR2 is YNNKEL (reference sequence). DNA for the CDR3: TGTGCCAGCAGCCTTTCGCCGGGACTAGGGACGGAGACCCAGTACTTC. This codes for CASSLSPGLGTETQYF.

This clonotype was seen at least ten times. The junction does not match germline at one end; this may be a read error. CDR3 region: CASSHGAGQVF. DNA of the CDR3: TGCGCCAGCAGCCATGGGGCAGGGCAGGTCTTC. The chain is built from TRBV4-3 and TRBJ2-1, with D possibly TRBD1 on 5 matching bases. The germline CDR1 and CDR2 sequences are LGHNA and YSLEER. The CDR3 consists of 11 residues.

The table lists this clonotype with a few counts. The chain uses TRBV15 and TRBJ2-2, with D uncertain. The V gene lost 0 bases and the J gene lost 14 bases, with 7 bases spanning the gap. The CDR3 is made up of 11 amino acids. Germline V gene sequence: CDR1 LNHNV, CDR2 YYDKDF (reference sequence). The CDR3 loop is CATSREEELFF. In DNA form, the CDR3 reads TGTGCCACCAGCAGAGAAGAGGAACTGTTTTTT.

This chain joins TRBV10-2 and TRBJ2-3; the D gene is possibly TRBD2 (5 bases). The CDR3 length is 15 residues. Germline V gene lookup returns CDR1 WSHSY and CDR2 SAAADI. V was trimmed by 7 bases and J by 1 base, leaving 15 bases between them. The CDR3 sequence is CASMDLGRGTDTQYF. In nucleotides, the CDR3 is TGCGCCAGCATGGATCTAGGGAGAGGCACAGATACGCAGTATTTT.

The rearrangement joins TRBV29-1 to TRBJ2-2, with D uncertain. The germline V gene has CDR1 SQVTM and CDR2 ANQGSEA. The CDR3 is 14 amino acids. With 0 bases removed from V and 0 bases from J, the gap between germline ends came to 5 bases. For the CDR3, the DNA is TGCAGCGTTGAAGACAGAGCGAACACCGGGGAGCTGTTTTTT. Amino acid sequence: CSVEDRANTGELFF.

The chain combines TRBV12-3 or TRBV12-4 with TRBJ1-4; D may be TRBD1 (6 bases). This CDR3 contains 16 residues. Trimming shortened V by 5 bases and J by 6 bases, and 19 bases separated the two germline ends. The CDR3 nucleotides are TGTGCCAGCAGTCCTCTCCGTGGGGGCTGGGATGAAAAACTGTTTTTT. It is translated as CASSPLRGGWDEKLFF.

The chain couples TRBV20-1 to TRBJ1-2; TRBD1 is a possible D gene (6 bases). The germline CDR1 and CDR2 sequences are DFQATT and SNEGSKA (reference sequence). The CDR3 consists of 14 residues. Deletions cut 0 bases from V and 3 bases from J, with 11 bases between. CDR3 sequence: CSARDTQGHYGYTF. The CDR3 DNA reads as TGCAGTGCTAGAGATACCCAGGGGCACTATGGCTACACCTTC.

The table lists this clonotype with many counts. The chain employs TRBV4-1 and TRBJ2-4; the D gene is possibly TRBD1 (6 bases). Per the germline V gene, CDR1 is MGHRA and CDR2 is YSYEKL. V lost 1 base and J lost 8, with 15 bases in between. This CDR3 is built from 15 residues. CDR3 sequence: CASSQGASRGYIQYF. DNA for the CDR3: TGCGCCAGCAGCCAAGGAGCCAGCAGGGGTTACATTCAGTACTTC.

This clonotype came up a few times. CDR3 coding DNA: TGTGCCAGCAGCCCAAGGATGGGGGGAACCGGGACTAGCGGGGGGCGCACCGGGGAGCTGTTTTTT. Amino acids: CASSPRMGGTGTSGGRTGELFF. The chain recombines TRBV21-1 with TRBJ2-2; whether TRBD2, the table's D call, matches the DNA was not checked. TRBV21-1 is assigned pseudogene status. This CDR3 has 22 amino acids.

This clonotype was counted between two and nine times. The rearrangement uses TRBV7-8 and TRBJ2-7; D gene unclear. Germline CDR1 reads SGHVS; CDR2 reads FQNEAQ. V gave up 5 bases and J gave up 0 bases, with 11 bases separating them. The CDR3 loop spans 14 amino acids. The CDR3 sequence: CASSRSRDSYEQYF. CDR3 in DNA: TGTGCCAGCAGCCGTAGTAGGGACTCCTACGAGCAGTACTTC.

A few counts support this clonotype. V is TRBV20-1 and J is TRBJ2-5; D is possibly TRBD2 (5 bases). The CDR3 is made up of 11 amino acids. The germline V gene encodes CDR1 DFQATT and CDR2 SNEGSKA (reference sequence). Trimming pared 6 bases from V and 4 bases from J, leaving 9 bases between. The CDR3 region is CSAPEGETQYF. CDR3 bases: TGCAGTGCGCCCGAGGGAGAGACCCAGTACTTC.

In its sample, this clonotype was seen a few times. The J gene is TRBJ1-4, the V gene TRBV29-1; D is unclear. The CDR3 is 14 amino acids. CDR1 and CDR2 (germline): SQVTM, ANQGSEA. Trimming took off 3 bases at V and 2 bases at J, with 10 bases between the two ends. The CDR3: CSVEEGRTNEKLFF. The CDR3, as DNA: TGCAGCGTTGAGGAGGGAAGGACTAATGAAAAACTGTTTTTT.

This clonotype was seen repeatedly, ten times or more. The V gene is TRBV20-1, the J gene TRBJ2-1; tentatively, D is TRBD1 (6 bases). V dropped 4 bases and J dropped 4 bases, with 11 bases sitting between them. The CDR3 extends over 13 amino acids. Germline V gene sequence: CDR1 DFQATT, CDR2 SNEGSKA (reference sequence). The CDR3 is CSAIGQRYNEQFF. The CDR3 region has the DNA TGCAGTGCTATAGGACAGAGATACAATGAGCAGTTCTTC.

This clonotype occurred once. CDR3 sequence: CASSESREGYTF. Here the CDR3 DNA reads TGTGCCAGCAGTGAGAGTAGGGAGGGCTACACCTTC. The V and J genes are TRBV2 and TRBJ1-2, with unresolved D. Between the trimmed V and J ends, which lost 3 bases and 8 bases, there was a span of 10 bases. CDR3 length: 12 residues. Germline CDR1 and CDR2: SNHLY and FYNNEI.

The V gene is TRBV10-3, the J gene TRBJ1-2, with a tentative D call TRBD1 (6 bases). V gave up 6 bases and J gave up 4 bases, with 12 bases separating them. There are 13 residues in the CDR3. The V gene's germline CDR1 is ENHRY and CDR2 SYGVKD. CDR3 nucleotides: TGTGCCATCAGCGCAGGGGAAGGCTATGGCTACACCTTC. Translation: CAISAGEGYGYTF.

V gene TRBV4-2 combines with J gene TRBJ1-2; 7 bases map to TRBD1. The CDR3 totals 15 residues. The germline V gene encodes CDR1 LGHNA and CDR2 YNFKEQ. Losses at the gene ends were 1 base for V and 8 bases for J; bases not matched to a gene: 10. The CDR3 DNA reads TGTGCCAGCAGCCAAGTTGGCCAGGGGGACATCGGCTACACCTTC. Its translation: CASSQVGQGDIGYTF.

This clonotype was seen ten or more times. The V call is TRBV18, the J call TRBJ2-3, with 9 positions matching TRBD1. The V and J ends lost 3 bases and 5 bases, in that order; junction bases with no gene match: 6. Germline assignment: CDR1 KGHSH and CDR2 LQKENI. There are 15 residues in the CDR3. In DNA form, the CDR3 reads TGTGCCAGCTCACCCGGACAGGGGCGAGGAGATACGCAGTATTTT. This sequence encodes CASSPGQGRGDTQYF.

This clonotype showed up just a few times. The gene calls are TRBV5-1 and TRBJ1-2, with unresolved D. CDR1 and CDR2 (germline): SGHRS, YFSETQ. The CDR3 contains 13 residues. V gave up 5 bases and J gave up 6 bases, with 14 bases separating them. The CDR3 reads CASSPGPVNGYTF. The CDR3 nucleotides read TGCGCCAGCAGTCCCGGCCCAGTGAATGGCTACACCTTC. Complete variable domain (other parts from reference TRBV5-1 and TRBJ1-2): KAGVTQTPRYLIKTRGQQVTLSCSPISGHRSVSWYQQTPGQGLQFLFEYFSETQRNKGNFPGRFSGRQFSNSRSEMNVSTLELGDSALYLCASSPGPVNGYTFGSGTRLTVV.

CDR3 coding DNA: TGTGCCAGCAGTTTCCCCCTGGGACAGAGATTTTACGAGCAGTACTTC. As protein: CASSFPLGQRFYEQYF. The chain recombines TRBV6-2 or TRBV6-3 with TRBJ2-7; 7 nucleotides agree with TRBD1. Germline CDR1 MNHEY, CDR2 SVGEGT. The CDR3 has 16 residues. With 4 bases clipped from V and 4 bases from J, the junction kept 13 bases outside the gene matches.

This clonotype was seen more than once but under ten times. The chain is built from TRBV20-1 and TRBJ2-1; 11 nucleotides agree with TRBD2. CDR1 and CDR2 (germline): DFQATT, SNEGSKA (reference sequence). Trimming removed 6 bases from V and 4 bases from J; junction bases left unmatched: 5. The CDR3 covers 14 residues. The CDR3 reads CSAGGTSGYNEQFF. In nucleotides, the CDR3 is TGCAGTGCAGGGGGGACTAGCGGTTACAATGAGCAGTTCTTC.

This chain connects TRBV13 to TRBJ2-1; perhaps TRBD1 as D (6 bases). Trimming removed 4 bases at V and 5 bases at J, with 21 bases between. CDR3 length: 17 residues. Germline V lookup: CDR1 PRHDT, CDR2 FYEKMQ (reference sequence). CDR3 DNA sequence: TGTGCCAGCAGCTCTACAGGGTGGGCGTCTGGGGACAATGAGCAGTTCTTC. Residues: CASSSTGWASGDNEQFF.

The genes are TRBV18 and TRBJ2-3, with 9 positions matching TRBD1. Losses at the gene ends were 3 bases for V and 5 bases for J; bases not matched to a gene: 6. Germline-derived CDR1 and CDR2 are KGHSH and LQKENI. CDR3 size: 15 residues. CDR3 nucleotide sequence: TGTGCCAGCTCACCCGGGACAGGGCGAGGAGATACGCAGTATTTT. It translates to CASSPGTGRGDTQYF.

This clonotype was detected many times. The V gene is TRBV5-1, the J gene TRBJ2-5; a weak D match, TRBD2 (6 bases). The V and J ends lost 3 bases and 2 bases respectively, with 8 bases between them. CDR1 is SGHRS and CDR2 is YFSETQ in the germline V gene. CDR3 size: 13 residues. The CDR3 DNA reads as TGCGCCAGCAGCTCGGGGGTGCAAGAGACCCAGTACTTC. Its translation is CASSSGVQETQYF. The entire variable domain, with the rest obtained from reference TRBV5-1 and TRBJ2-5, is as follows: KAGVTQTPRYLIKTRGQQVTLSCSPISGHRSVSWYQQTPGQGLQFLFEYFSETQRNKGNFPGRFSGRQFSNSRSEMNVSTLELGDSALYLCASSSGVQETQYFGPGTRLLVL.

CDR3 residues: CASSLLPGTGSDTQYF. For the CDR3, the DNA is TGTGCCAGCAGCTTGCTACCCGGGACAGGGTCAGATACGCAGTATTTT. The gene calls are TRBV5-5 and TRBJ2-3; 9 bases are shared with TRBD1. The CDR3 totals 16 residues. CDR1 and CDR2 (germline): SGHKS, YYEKEE (reference sequence). J was trimmed by 4 bases and V by 1 base; bases with no gene match: 7.